This T cell receptor (beta chain) was captured by sequencing in a study of T cell changes during pregnancy in multiple sclerosis. Looked up from germline, CDR1 is SGHDT and CDR2 is YYEEEE. This CDR3 has 13 residues. V was pared by 4 bases and J by 7 bases, with 14 bases between. Method: immunoSEQ multiplex PCR; TCRdb's copy keeps in-frame clones and lacks some. The table records around 79,000 clones, about nine tenths of them present only once. The sample here was CD4+ T cells from peripheral blood mononuclear cells, taken in the second trimester of pregnancy. This receptor was identified in a female donor with multiple sclerosis, enrolled in a pregnancy study. The chain couples TRBV5-6 to TRBJ1-2; D call uncertain. CDR3 coding DNA: TGTGCCAGCAGCCTATTGCGGGTTCCTGGCTACACCTTC. As protein: CASSLLRVPGYTF.